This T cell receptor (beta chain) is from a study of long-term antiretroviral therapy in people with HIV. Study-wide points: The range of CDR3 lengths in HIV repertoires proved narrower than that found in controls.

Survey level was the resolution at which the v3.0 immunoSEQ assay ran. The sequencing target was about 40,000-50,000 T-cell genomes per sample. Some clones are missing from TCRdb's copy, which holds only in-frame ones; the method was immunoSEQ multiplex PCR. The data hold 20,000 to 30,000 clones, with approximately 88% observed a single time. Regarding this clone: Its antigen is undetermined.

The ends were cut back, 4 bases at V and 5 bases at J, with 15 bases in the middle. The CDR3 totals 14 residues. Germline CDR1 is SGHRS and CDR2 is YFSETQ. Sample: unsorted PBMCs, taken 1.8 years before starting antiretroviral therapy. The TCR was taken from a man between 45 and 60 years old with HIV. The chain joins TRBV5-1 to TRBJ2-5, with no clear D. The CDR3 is CASSRERPGETQYF. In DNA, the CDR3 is TGCGCCAGCAGCCGTGAAAGGCCGGGCGAGACCCAGTACTTC.